These T cell receptor beta chains were read from a single sample in a study of Tregs in tolerant kidney transplant recipients. Assay used: immunoSEQ multiplex PCR; TCRdb lists only in-frame clones, some missing. The table has tens of thousands of clones, roughly 84% seen once. Sequences were obtained from CD4+ T cells from blood. These receptors were taken from a human donor in good health. The CDR3 runs from the conserved cysteine through the conserved F or W. The D gene is left open where the match is weak. The size of a clone is reported for some rows only, either as once, few or many, or as a class for expanded clones.

clone_size	d_call	j_call	v_call	cdr3_nt	cdr3_aa
.	.	TRBJ2-7	TRBV6-1	TGTGCCAGCAGTGCTACTGCAAACTCCGGAGGGGAGCAGTACTTC	CASSATANSGGEQYF
.	.	TRBJ2-7	TRBV7-2	TGTGCCAGCAGCTGGAGGACAGATCCCTCCTACGAGCAGTACTTC	CASSWRTDPSYEQYF
.	.	TRBJ1-6	TRBV9	TGTGCCAGCAGCGCCCGGGACCCAAATTCACCCCTCCACTTT	CASSARDPNSPLHF
.	TRBD2	TRBJ2-1	TRBV30	TGTGCCGGGCGGGAGGCTCGTCGGATTGAGCAGTTCTTC	CAGREARRIEQFF
.	.	TRBJ1-5	TRBV5-5	TGTGCCAGCAGGGTACAGCTCAATCAGCCCCAGCATTTT	CASRVQLNQPQHF
.	TRBD2	TRBJ2-3	TRBV4-3	TGCGCCAGCAGCCAGAATAGACTAGCGGGAGATACGCAGTATTTT	CASSQNRLAGDTQYF
.	.	TRBJ2-5	TRBV19	TGTGCCAGTAGTATCGGGGGACTTATAGAGACCCAGTACTTC	CASSIGGLIETQYF
.	TRBD2	TRBJ2-7	TRBV6-6	TGTGCCAGCAGTCGGGCCGGGGGGACCTCAAATTACGAGCAGTACTTC	CASSRAGGTSNYEQYF
.	.	TRBJ2-7	TRBV6-5	TGTGCCAGCAGTTACGTAGGGGGGGTGAGCGAGCAGTACTTC	CASSYVGGVSEQYF
.	TRBD2	TRBJ2-5	TRBV5-1	TGCGCCAGCAGCTTGGAGGTGACTAGCGGGTCCGAGGGAGAGACCCAGTACTTC	CASSLEVTSGSEGETQYF
many	.	TRBJ1-1	TRBV5-4	TGTGCCAGCAGCTTGGGAGGGGCTATGAACACTGAAGCTTTCTTT	CASSLGGAMNTEAFF